This record looks at one T cell receptor (beta chain) sequence and its context. V shed 8 bases and J 3 bases; nucleotides not matched to a gene: 3. CDR3 length: 13 residues. The V gene's germline CDR1 is LNHDA and CDR2 SQIVND (reference sequence). Source study methods: Estimation of nucleated cell counts relied on the amplification of reference gene primers. Produced via immunoSEQ multiplex PCR; TCRdb's table is partial and in-frame only. That table gives V, J and clone size, and the DNA gave D and trimming. The profile covers tens of thousands of clones, with more than 60% appearing a single time and 15% to 20% taken by the ten largest. This record belongs to a study of blood T cell repertoires in COVID-19. Study-wide background: T cells, B-cell-depleted T cells, or PBMCs supplied cDNA or gDNA.

The chain carries TRBV19 and TRBJ1-5; 8 nucleotides align to TRBD1. The clonotype originates from a human donor in a cohort sampled during active COVID-19. The sequencing input was peripheral blood. This chain's CDR3 is CASRQGINQPQHF. CDR3 coding DNA: TGTGCCAGTCGACAGGGGATCAATCAGCCCCAGCATTTT.